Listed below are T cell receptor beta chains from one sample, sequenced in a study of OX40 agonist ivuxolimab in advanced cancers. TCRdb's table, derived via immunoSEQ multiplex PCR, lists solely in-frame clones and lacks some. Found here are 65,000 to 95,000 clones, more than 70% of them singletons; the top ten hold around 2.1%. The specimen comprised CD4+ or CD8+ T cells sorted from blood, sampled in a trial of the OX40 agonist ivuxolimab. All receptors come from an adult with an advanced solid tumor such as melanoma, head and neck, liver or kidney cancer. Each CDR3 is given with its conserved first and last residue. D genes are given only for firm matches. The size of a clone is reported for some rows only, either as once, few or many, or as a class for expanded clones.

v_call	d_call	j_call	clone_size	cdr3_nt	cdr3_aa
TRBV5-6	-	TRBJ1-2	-	TGTGCCAGCAGCTTGGTAGTAGGGGGCTACACCTTC	CASSLVVGGYTF
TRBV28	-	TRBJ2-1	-	TGTGCCAGCAGTTTTGGGGTAAATGAGCAGTTCTTC	CASSFGVNEQFF
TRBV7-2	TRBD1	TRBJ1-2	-	TGTGCCAGCAGCCTCTTAGGACAGGGTCATGGCTACACCTTC	CASSLLGQGHGYTF
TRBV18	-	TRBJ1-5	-	TGTGCCAGCTCACCGGGGGAGGGTCAGCCCCAGCATTTT	CASSPGEGQPQHF
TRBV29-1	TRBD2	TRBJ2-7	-	TGCAGCGCGGGACTAGCGGGAGTCGGCGAGCAGTACTTC	CSAGLAGVGEQYF
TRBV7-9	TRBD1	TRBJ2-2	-	TGTGCCAGCAGAAAAGGACAGGGGGCTGGCACCGGGGAGCTGTTTTTT	CASRKGQGAGTGELFF
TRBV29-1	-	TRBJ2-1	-	TGCAGCGTCGAGTGGGTGAGAAATGAGCAGTTCTTC	CSVEWVRNEQFF
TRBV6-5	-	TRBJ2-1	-	TGTGCCAGCAGTTCGGGGAGGGGGCGGGAGCAGTTCTTC	CASSSGRGREQFF
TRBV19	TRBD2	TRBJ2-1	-	TGTGCCAGTAGTATAGATAGCACAGCGGGAGGGAGGCAGTTCTTC	CASSIDSTAGGRQFF
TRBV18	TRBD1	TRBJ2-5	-	TGTGCCAGCTCACCCCAGGGGGAAGAGACCCAGTACTTC	CASSPQGEETQYF
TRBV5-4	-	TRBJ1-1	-	TGTGCCTACCGCCGGGGAGGAAACACTGAAGCTTTCTTT	CAYRRGGNTEAFF
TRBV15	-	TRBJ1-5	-	TGTGCCACCAGCAGAGATGGAGGTTACAATCAGCCCCAGCATTTT	CATSRDGGYNQPQHF
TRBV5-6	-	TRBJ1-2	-	TGTGCCAGCAGGCGTGCCGGGCCAGCCTATGGCTACACCTTC	CASRRAGPAYGYTF
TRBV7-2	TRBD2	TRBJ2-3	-	TGTGCCAGCAGATTTAAGGGACTAGCGGGATACACAGATACGCAGTATTTT	CASRFKGLAGYTDTQYF
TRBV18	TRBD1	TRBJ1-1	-	TGTGCCAGCTCACCAAACGGACAGGGCACTGAAGCTTTCTTT	CASSPNGQGTEAFF
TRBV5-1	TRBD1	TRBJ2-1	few	TGCGCCAGCAGCTCGGACAGGGGTGACAATGAGCAGTTCTTC	CASSSDRGDNEQFF
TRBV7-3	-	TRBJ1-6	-	TGTGCCAGCAGCCTAACCTATAATTCACCCCTCCACTTT	CASSLTYNSPLHF
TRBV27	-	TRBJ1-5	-	TGTGCCAGCAGTTTACTCGCAGCAAGCAATCAGCCCCAGCATTTT	CASSLLAASNQPQHF
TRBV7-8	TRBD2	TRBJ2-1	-	TGTGCCAGCAGCTTAGGTCTAGCGGGAGTGGATGAGCAGTTCTTC	CASSLGLAGVDEQFF
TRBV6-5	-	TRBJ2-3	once	TGTGCCAGCAGTTATTTGGATACGCAGTATTTT	CASSYLDTQYF
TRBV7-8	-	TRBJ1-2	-	TGTGCCAGCAGCCCTAGCGTGACAGCCTTCGGCTACACCTTC	CASSPSVTAFGYTF
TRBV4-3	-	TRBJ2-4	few	TGCGCCAGCAGCCTGATCTTGGGGGTAAACATTCAGTACTTC	CASSLILGVNIQYF
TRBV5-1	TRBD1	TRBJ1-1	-	TGCGCCAGCAGCTTGTGGACAGGGGAGAACACTGAAGCTTTCTTT	CASSLWTGENTEAFF
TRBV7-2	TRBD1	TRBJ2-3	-	TGTGCCAGCAGCTTAGGAGGACAGGGGGCTTATACGCAGTATTTT	CASSLGGQGAYTQYF
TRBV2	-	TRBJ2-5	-	TGTGCCAGCAGCCCCGAATCCGGGTTTCAAGAGACCCAGTACTTC	CASSPESGFQETQYF
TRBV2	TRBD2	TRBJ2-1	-	TGTGCCAGCAGTTTAGCGGGGGCCTCCTACAATGAGCAGTTCTTC	CASSLAGASYNEQFF
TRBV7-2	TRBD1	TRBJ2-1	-	TGTGCCAGCAGCGGCTGGACAGGGCAAAGCCAAGGGTATGTCTTC	CASSGWTGQSQGYVF
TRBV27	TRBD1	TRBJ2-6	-	TGTGCCAGCAGCCCTACAGGGGGCGCCTCTGGGGCCAACGTCCTGACTTTC	CASSPTGGASGANVLTF
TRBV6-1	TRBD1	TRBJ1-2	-	TGTGCCAGCAGTGCTTCGACAGGGCTTCACTATGGCTACACCTTC	CASSASTGLHYGYTF
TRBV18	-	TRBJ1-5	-	TGTGCCAGCTCACCGACCCCGCGCAGCAATCAGCCCCAGCATTTT	CASSPTPRSNQPQHF
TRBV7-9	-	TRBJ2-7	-	TGTGCCAGCAGCTTATTAGGGGGCTACGAGCAGTACTTC	CASSLLGGYEQYF
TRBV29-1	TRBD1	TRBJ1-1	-	TGCAGCGTTCGCCGGACAGGGGAGGCCACTGAAGCTTTCTTT	CSVRRTGEATEAFF
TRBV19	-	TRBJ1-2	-	TGTGCCAGTAGCCTCCGACTTTACGGCTATGGCTACACCTTC	CASSLRLYGYGYTF
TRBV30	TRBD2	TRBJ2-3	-	TGTGCCTGGACTAGCGGGACAGATACGCAGTATTTT	CAWTSGTDTQYF
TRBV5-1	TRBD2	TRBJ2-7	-	TGCGCCAGCAGCTCCACCGGGACTAGCTACGAGCAGTACTTC	CASSSTGTSYEQYF
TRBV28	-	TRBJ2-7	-	TGTGCCAGCAGTTTAAGGGTTAGAGGCAGAGCAGGTTACGAGCAGTACTTC	CASSLRVRGRAGYEQYF
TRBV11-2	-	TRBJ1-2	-	TGTGCCAGCAGTTCTGGACGCGGGGAGGTAGCTGGCTACACCTTC	CASSSGRGEVAGYTF
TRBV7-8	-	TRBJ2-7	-	TGTGCCAGCAGCAAACAACAGACCTACGAGCAGTACTTC	CASSKQQTYEQYF
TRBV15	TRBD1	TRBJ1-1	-	TGTGCCACCAGCAGGACAGGGGCTGAAGCTTTCTTT	CATSRTGAEAFF
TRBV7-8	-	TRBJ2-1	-	TGTGCCAGCAGCTTAAGAATCGCGGGGCAAGGCAATGAGCAGTTCTTC	CASSLRIAGQGNEQFF